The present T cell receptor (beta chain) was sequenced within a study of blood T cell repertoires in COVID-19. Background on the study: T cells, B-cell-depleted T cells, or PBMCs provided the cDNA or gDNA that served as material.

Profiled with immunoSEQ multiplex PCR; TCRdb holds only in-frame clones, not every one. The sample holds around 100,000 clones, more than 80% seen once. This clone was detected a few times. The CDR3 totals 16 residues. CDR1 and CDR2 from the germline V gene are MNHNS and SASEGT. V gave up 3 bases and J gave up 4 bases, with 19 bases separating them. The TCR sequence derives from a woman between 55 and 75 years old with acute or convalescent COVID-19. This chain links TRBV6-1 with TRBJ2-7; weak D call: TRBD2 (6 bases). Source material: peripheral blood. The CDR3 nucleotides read TGTGCCAGCAGTGATTACGGAGGGCACATACCTTACGAGCAGTACTTC. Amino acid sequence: CASSDYGGHIPYEQYF.